These T cell receptor beta chains were read from a single sample in a study of response to subunit inactivated influenza vaccine. TCRdb reprocessed the RT-PCR reads via MiXCR and lists one record per CDR3 protein. The sample gives about 780,000 distinct CDR3 sequences, approximately 17% of which show up once; around 9.9% is in the top ten. The sample consisted of PBMCs from blood, taken approximately 5 days after vaccination. The receptors derive from a man between 45 and 60 years old who received an inactivated influenza vaccine. Each CDR3 is given with its conserved first and last residue. A D gene is named only where the DNA matches it firmly. A clone size is listed for some rows: how often the clone was seen (once, few, many), or a class if it is expanded.

cdr3_length,v_call,j_call,clone_size,d_call,cdr3_nt,cdr3_aa
13,TRBV24-1,TRBJ1-5,-,-,TGTGCCACCAGTGATCAGGTGGGCCAGCCCCAGCATTTT,CATSDQVGQPQHF
14,TRBV9,TRBJ2-1,many,TRBD2,TGTGCCAGCAGCGTAGAGACTAGCGGGAGTCCGCCACTCTTC,CASSVETSGSPPLF
14,TRBV20-1,TRBJ2-7,-,TRBD1,TGCAGTGCTACCAGACAGGGGGCATTGGACGAGCAGTACTTC,CSATRQGALDEQYF
16,TRBV5-1,TRBJ1-1,few,-,TGCGCCAGCAGCGTTGCGATGGGGGCCGGGAACACTGAAGCTTTCTTT,CASSVAMGAGNTEAFF
15,TRBV5-1,TRBJ1-1,-,-,TGCGCCAGCAGCTTGTTGGGGACGGACCCCTCCGAAGCTTTCTTT,CASSLLGTDPSEAFF
15,TRBV4-3,TRBJ1-2,many,-,TGCGCCAGCAGCCAAACAAACCAGGGGATCTATGGCTACACCTTC,CASSQTNQGIYGYTF
15,TRBV30,TRBJ2-7,-,TRBD1,TGTGCCTGTTACGGGACAGGTCCTCCTCAGGGCGAGCAGTACTTC,CACYGTGPPQGEQYF
14,TRBV20-1,TRBJ2-2,few,TRBD2,TGCAGTGCTGTTAGCGGGGGCTCCACCGGGGAGCTGTTTTTT,CSAVSGGSTGELFF
14,TRBV10-3,TRBJ2-7,-,TRBD2,TGTGCCATCAGCCCGAGGGAGGGATCCGGCGAGCAGTACTTC,CAISPREGSGEQYF
17,TRBV7-6,TRBJ2-3,-,TRBD2,TGTGCCAGCAGCTTAGATGCTAGCGGGAGGCGCACAGATACGCAGTATTTT,CASSLDASGRRTDTQYF
15,TRBV5-5,TRBJ2-7,few,-,TGTGCCAGCAGCCCCCCGGGACAACACTCCTACGAGCAGTACTTC,CASSPPGQHSYEQYF
14,TRBV28,TRBJ2-1,-,TRBD1,TGTGCCAGCAAGGGACAGGGGATGGGGAATGAGCAGTTCTTC,CASKGQGMGNEQFF
14,TRBV27,TRBJ1-1,few,TRBD1,TGTGCCAGCAGCCGACAGGGAGCGAACACTGAAGCTTTCTTT,CASSRQGANTEAFF
14,TRBV10-3,TRBJ1-2,-,TRBD1,TGTGCCATCAGTGGGGACAGGTTCTTCTATGGCTACACCTTC,CAISGDRFFYGYTF
13,TRBV20-1,TRBJ2-1,few,TRBD2,TGCAGTGCTATTAGCGGGAGTTACAATGAGCAGTTCTTC,CSAISGSYNEQFF
14,TRBV20-1,TRBJ2-3,many,-,TGCAGTGCTAGACCAGGGGCAAGCACAGATACGCAGTATTTT,CSARPGASTDTQYF
15,TRBV2,TRBJ2-2,few,-,TGTGCCAGCAGTGAAGTCAGCTTAAACACCGGGGAGCTGTTTTTT,CASSEVSLNTGELFF
16,TRBV4-3,TRBJ2-7,few,TRBD2,TGCGCCAGCAGCCCTCAATTAAGCGGGAGAGGGTACGAGCAGTACTTC,CASSPQLSGRGYEQYF
17,TRBV6-5,TRBJ2-2,few,-,TGTGCCAGCAGTTACCAGGGGTTAGGGAAGAACACCGGGGAGCTGTTTTTT,CASSYQGLGKNTGELFF
13,TRBV30,TRBJ1-1,-,-,TGTGCCTGGAGTTACTCGGGTCGCACTGAAGCTTTCTTT,CAWSYSGRTEAFF
14,TRBV7-2,TRBJ2-7,few,-,TGTGCCAGCGGGGGACGACATGGAGTATCCGAGCAGTACTTC,CASGGRHGVSEQYF
13,TRBV6-1,TRBJ2-4,many,TRBD2,TGTGCCAGCGGACGGGGTAGCGGGAGCCCCCAGTACTTC,CASGRGSGSPQYF
13,TRBV7-2,TRBJ2-7,many,-,TGTGCCAGCAGCTTAGGACCGCGGTACGAGCAGTACTTC,CASSLGPRYEQYF
16,TRBV5-1,TRBJ2-4,-,-,TGCGCCAGCAGCTTGGCCGGACAGATAGCCAAAAACATTCAGTACTTC,CASSLAGQIAKNIQYF
9,TRBV20-1,TRBJ1-5,few,-,TGCAGTGCTGGTTGGCCCCAGCATTTT,CSAGWPQHF
14,TRBV7-2,TRBJ1-5,few,-,TGTGCCAGCAGCTTAGCGATCAGAACGCAGCCCCAGCATTTT,CASSLAIRTQPQHF
15,TRBV20-1,TRBJ2-1,-,-,TGCAGTGCTAGACTACCCCCTGATGGTACTCTGGGGCAGTTCTTC,CSARLPPDGTLGQFF
16,TRBV4-2,TRBJ2-3,-,TRBD2,TGTGCCAGCAGCCAAGTACTAGCGGGAGGGGCAGATACGCAGTATTTT,CASSQVLAGGADTQYF
14,TRBV10-2,TRBJ2-1,-,-,TGCGCCAGCAGTGAGTCGACCCCATACAATGAGCAGTTCTTC,CASSESTPYNEQFF
11,TRBV29-1,TRBJ2-5,-,-,TGCAGCGTTGTCCTATGGGAGACCCAGTACTTC,CSVVLWETQYF
14,TRBV6-1,TRBJ2-5,-,TRBD1,TGTGCCAGCAGTGAAAGGGGGCGGCGGGAGACCCAGTACTTC,CASSERGRRETQYF
19,TRBV11-1,TRBJ1-3,-,-,TGTGCCAGCAGTCACAATTCGGGGCCTCTTTCGTCCTCTGGAAACACCATATATTTT,CASSHNSGPLSSSGNTIYF
11,TRBV20-1,TRBJ2-5,many,TRBD1,TGCAGTGCTACGTACAGGGGGTCCCAGTACTTC,CSATYRGSQYF
14,TRBV4-2,TRBJ1-2,many,TRBD1,TGTGCCAGCAGCTCCCGGACAGGGGGCTATGGCTACACCTTC,CASSSRTGGYGYTF
16,TRBV4-2,TRBJ1-4,-,-,TGTGCCAGCAGCCAAGATGGTGGCAGGGCTGATGAAAAACTGTTTTTT,CASSQDGGRADEKLFF
14,TRBV6-1,TRBJ2-1,few,TRBD1,TGTGCCAGCACCAAACGGGACAGTCCCAATGAGCAGTTCTTC,CASTKRDSPNEQFF
17,TRBV7-9,TRBJ2-7,-,-,TGTGCCAGCAGCCCCCCCCTGGTAGGGGACCCAATCTACGAGCAGTACTTC,CASSPPLVGDPIYEQYF
15,TRBV6-5,TRBJ2-1,many,-,TGTGCCAGCAGTTACGGAGCGAGGCCCTACAATGAGCAGTTCTTC,CASSYGARPYNEQFF
16,TRBV7-2,TRBJ1-5,few,TRBD1,TGTGCCAGCAGCATCCGCGGCGGGACAGGGGATGAGCCCCAGCATTTT,CASSIRGGTGDEPQHF
15,TRBV28,TRBJ2-1,few,-,TGTGCCAGCAGTTTATTTCGGGCTTCCTACAATGAGCAGTTCTTC,CASSLFRASYNEQFF
14,TRBV7-2,TRBJ1-1,-,-,TGTGCCAGCAGCTTAGTCGTCGGGAACACTGAAGCTTTCTTT,CASSLVVGNTEAFF
15,TRBV20-1,TRBJ2-1,-,TRBD1,TGCAGTGCTAGAGGAACGGGACAGGGAGGGCACAGGCAGTTCTTC,CSARGTGQGGHRQFF
12,TRBV27,TRBJ2-3,-,-,TGTGCCAGCAGTTTTTATAAAGATACGCAGTATTTT,CASSFYKDTQYF
15,TRBV4-3,TRBJ2-1,-,TRBD2,TGCGCCAGCAGCCAGGGACTAGGACCTGACAATGAGCAGTTCTTC,CASSQGLGPDNEQFF
14,TRBV20-1,TRBJ1-5,-,-,TGCAGTGCTAGAGGTCAACAGGTCAATCAGCCCCAGCATTTT,CSARGQQVNQPQHF
13,TRBV4-1,TRBJ2-7,-,-,TGCGCCAGCAGGCAAGGGATGTGGGACGAGCAGTACTTC,CASRQGMWDEQYF